What follows are 2 T cell receptor beta chains derived from one specimen sequenced in a study of CXCR3-negative and CXCR3-positive naive CD8 T cells. These receptors have no identified antigens. Through 5' RACE with UMI labels, the TRB cDNA libraries were prepared. TCRdb reanalyzed the 5' RACE reads and collapses them to one entry per CDR3 protein, without DNA. The sample's table shows roughly 100,000 distinct CDR3 sequences. General study findings and limits: CXCR3-positive naive cells had more hydrophobic TRB CDR3s than CXCR3-negative naive cells.

The source material was naive CXCR3+ CD8+ T cells from blood. Subset in this sample: CD45RO-CCR7+CD27+CD95- naive CD8+ T cells expressing CXCR3 (TNR3+). The receptors derive from a human donor in good health. Some clones in this sample may be carry-over from other donors' samples.

The chain is built from TRBV20-1 and TRBJ2-7; the D call of TRBD1 rests on TCRdb alone, since no DNA is present to check it. The CDR3 is made up of 14 amino acids. In germline, CDR1 is DFQATT, CDR2 SNEGSKA (reference sequence). The CDR3 sequence is CSAMGQGDSYEQYF.

V is TRBV11-2 and J is TRBJ2-7. Per the germline V gene, CDR1 is SGHAT and CDR2 is FQNNGV. The CDR3 runs to 11 residues. The CDR3 sequence is CASSFDTEQYF.